This TCR beta chain was identified in a study of OX40 agonist ivuxolimab in advanced cancers. About the study: The patients got ivuxolimab, which is an agonistic anti-OX40 (CD134) antibody. Three patients showed partial responses: one hepatocellular carcinoma and two cutaneous melanoma cases. Patients were infused with ivuxolimab every 2 weeks at 0.01 to 10 mg/kg.

The method was immunoSEQ multiplex PCR; TCRdb's version includes in-frame clones alone and lacks a portion of them. The profile shows 80,000 to 95,000 clones, roughly nine tenths of them singletons. Sequenced here: CD4+ or CD8+ T cells sorted from blood, sampled in a trial of the OX40 agonist ivuxolimab. The source is an adult with an advanced solid tumor such as melanoma, head and neck, liver or kidney cancer.

The CDR3 DNA follows: TGTGCCAGCAAGGAGTCCCACGTGGTAGATACGCAGTATTTT. It specifies CASKESHVVDTQYF. The chain combines TRBV2 with TRBJ2-3; D not resolved. Trimming shortened V by 7 bases and J by 5 bases, and 16 bases separated the two germline ends. In germline, CDR1 is SNHLY, CDR2 FYNNEI. This CDR3 spans 14 amino acids.